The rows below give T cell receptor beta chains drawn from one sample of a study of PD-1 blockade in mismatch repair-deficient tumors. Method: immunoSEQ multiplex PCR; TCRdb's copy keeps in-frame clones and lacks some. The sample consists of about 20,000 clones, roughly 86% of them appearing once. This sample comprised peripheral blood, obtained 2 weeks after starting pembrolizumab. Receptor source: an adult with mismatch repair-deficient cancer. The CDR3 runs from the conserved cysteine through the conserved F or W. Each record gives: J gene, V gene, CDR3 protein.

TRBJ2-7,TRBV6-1,CASSEADSSYEQYF
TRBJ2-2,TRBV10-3,CAIRGTSGTANTGELFF
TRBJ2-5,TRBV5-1,CASSLGDYQTQYF
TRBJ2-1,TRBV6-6,CASITGPSSYNEQFF
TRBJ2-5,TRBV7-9,CASSSDRGEGETQYF
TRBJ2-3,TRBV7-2,CASSQRPQDTQYF
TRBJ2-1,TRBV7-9,CASSITGVDEQFF
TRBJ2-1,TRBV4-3,CASSQDPSGGYNEQFF
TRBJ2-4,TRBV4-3,CASSIRVESIQYF
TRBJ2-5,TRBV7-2,CASSLWDSRQETQYF
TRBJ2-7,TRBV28,CASSFRRGSSGRAFSYEQYF
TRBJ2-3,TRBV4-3,CASSRTGTSEYTQYF
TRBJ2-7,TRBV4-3,CASSQEWAGGVYEQYF
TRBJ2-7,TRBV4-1,CASSQADSSYEQYF
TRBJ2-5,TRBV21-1,CASSKVSLSRVDTSGSRETQYF
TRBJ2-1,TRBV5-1,CASSLRAGSDAEQFF
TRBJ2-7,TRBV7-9,CASSLSGAVEQYF
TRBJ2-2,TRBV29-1,CSATDRDAGELFF
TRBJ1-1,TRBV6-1,CASRLRKIRGSEAFF
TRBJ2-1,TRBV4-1,CASSQLGASGVLKFF
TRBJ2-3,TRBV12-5,CASGLVDGAVISSTDTQYF
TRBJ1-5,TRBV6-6,CASSPGSGGHQPQHF
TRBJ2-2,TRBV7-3,CASRKSGPRGTGELFF
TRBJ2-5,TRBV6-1,CASSEAEGSGGETQYF